This T cell receptor (beta chain) was captured by sequencing in a study of CD8+ T cells in alopecia areata. The treatment was: oral pan-JAK inhibitor, 5-10 mg twice daily. Alopecia areata patients provided lesional scalp punch biopsies and peripheral blood. It was cDNA, reverse transcribed from extracted RNA, that served as the sequencing template. Data came from immunoSEQ multiplex PCR; TCRdb stores just in-frame clones and leaves some out. The sample shows about 270,000 clones, roughly 63% of them seen only once. CDR3 length: 15 residues. V dropped 1 base and J dropped 6 bases, with 15 bases sitting between them. Germline V gene lookup returns CDR1 SGHTA and CDR2 FQGNSA.

The chain is built from TRBV7-2 and TRBJ1-2; no clear D. This clonotype was obtained from a human donor with alopecia areata. The sample here was CD4+ T cells sorted from blood, taken at approximately week 51, from a patient treated with tofacitinib. The CDR3 is CASSLVPGSTNGYTF. As DNA, the CDR3 is TGTGCCAGCAGCTTAGTCCCGGGATCAACTAATGGCTACACCTTC.